One sample yielded the 31 T cell receptor beta chains listed below, sequenced in a study of CD8 T cells in ankylosing spondylitis. Via MiXCR, TCRdb re-called the 5' RACE reads, giving one row per CDR3 protein. The sample consists of around 150,000 distinct CDR3 sequences, about an eighth of them appearing once. Source material: blood, either unsorted or a sorted T cell fraction (not recorded which). These receptors were collected from a female donor with ankylosing spondylitis or in good health (not recorded which).

This clonotype occurred a few times. The chain carries TRBV2 and TRBJ1-4, with TRBD1 matching over 7 bases. Germline V gene lookup returns CDR1 SNHLY and CDR2 FYNNEI. The CDR3 runs to 15 residues. The V gene end was trimmed by 7 bases and the J gene end by 5 bases; junction bases not matched to a gene: 10. The CDR3 sequence is CASNPRQGGNEKLFF. CDR3 sequence (DNA): TGTGCCAGCAACCCGAGACAGGGCGGAAATGAAAAACTGTTTTTT.

This clonotype showed up many times. The V call is TRBV29-1, the J call TRBJ2-5; 9 nucleotides line up with TRBD2. J gave up 5 bases and V 0 bases, and 7 bases lay outside the gene matches. Germline V lookup: CDR1 SQVTM, CDR2 ANQGSEA. The CDR3 contains 15 residues. The CDR3 DNA follows: TGCAGCGTTGAAGACTTTAGCGGGAGTGGCGAGACCCAGTACTTC. Its protein product is CSVEDFSGSGETQYF.

This clonotype was seen a handful of times. The V gene is TRBV20-1, the J gene TRBJ1-1; a possible D gene is TRBD1 (6 bases). The CDR3 is 14 amino acids. Trimming stripped 3 bases from V and 6 bases from J, with 17 bases between. CDR1 and CDR2 from the germline V gene are DFQATT and SNEGSKA (reference sequence). CDR3 region: CSASAGKEGAEAFF. CDR3 coding DNA: TGCAGTGCTAGTGCCGGGAAGGAGGGGGCTGAAGCTTTCTTT.

This clonotype was observed at least ten times. The chain uses TRBV29-1 and TRBJ2-5; D gene unclear. The CDR3 loop spans 10 amino acids. Germline V gives CDR1 SQVTM, CDR2 ANQGSEA. V lost 7 bases to trimming and J lost 3 bases, with 6 bases between them. In nucleotides, the CDR3 is TGCAGCGCTGTGGAAGAGACCCAGTACTTC. It yields the protein CSAVEETQYF.

The sample holds a few counts of this clonotype. The chain joins TRBV11-2 to TRBJ1-1; D ambiguous. There are 15 residues in the CDR3. V lost 6 bases, J lost 5 bases, and 19 bases lay in between. Per germline, CDR1 SGHAT and CDR2 FQNNGV. CDR3 sequence: CASSFFRALGTEAFF. The CDR3 DNA reads as TGTGCCAGCAGTTTTTTCCGGGCCCTGGGGACTGAAGCTTTCTTT.

This clonotype has at least ten counts. The rearrangement joins TRBV5-1 to TRBJ1-2; 8 bases map to TRBD1. V dropped 2 bases and J dropped 4; count of bases not matched to a gene: 7. Germline assignment: CDR1 SGHRS and CDR2 YFSETQ. There are 15 residues in the CDR3. CDR3 sequence: CASSFSDRGSYGYTF. CDR3 nucleotide sequence: TGCGCCAGCAGCTTTAGCGACAGGGGCAGCTATGGCTACACCTTC. The complete variable domain, with remaining parts taken from reference TRBV5-1 and TRBJ1-2, reads KAGVTQTPRYLIKTRGQQVTLSCSPISGHRSVSWYQQTPGQGLQFLFEYFSETQRNKGNFPGRFSGRQFSNSRSEMNVSTLELGDSALYLCASSFSDRGSYGYTFGSGTRLTVV.

The V gene is TRBV3-1, the J gene TRBJ2-2; D could derive from TRBD1 or TRBD2 (5 bases each). Trimming took off 4 bases at V and 11 bases at J, with 17 bases between the two ends. The CDR3 sequence is 14 residues long. Germline V gives CDR1 LGHDT, CDR2 YNNKEL (reference sequence). In nucleotides, the CDR3 is TGTGCCAGCAGCCGGCACAGCGACAGCGGCGAGCTGTTTTTT. Its translation: CASSRHSDSGELFF.

This chain uses TRBV12-3 or TRBV12-4 with TRBJ1-1, with D perhaps matching TRBD1 (6 bases). The CDR3 length is 14 residues. V dropped 6 bases and J dropped 8 bases, with 19 bases sitting between them. The CDR3 protein is CASRPTGLTTEAFF. In nucleotides, the CDR3 is TGTGCCAGCAGGCCTACAGGGTTGACCACCGAAGCTTTCTTT.

This clonotype was counted at least ten times. The V call is TRBV5-1, the J call TRBJ1-3, with D uncertain. V was pared by 4 bases and J by 4 bases, with 12 bases between. This CDR3 region has 14 residues. Germline assignment: CDR1 SGHRS and CDR2 YFSETQ. For the CDR3, the DNA is TGCGCCAGCAGCCTGGGCAAACCCGGAAACACCATATATTTT. Its translation: CASSLGKPGNTIYF.

This clonotype was counted ten times or more. This chain links TRBV7-2 with TRBJ2-7; possible D gene TRBD1, 6 bases. Trimming removed 5 bases from V and 2 bases from J, with 13 bases in between. This CDR3 has 14 amino acids. CDR1 SGHTA and CDR2 FQGNSA come from the germline V gene. The CDR3 nucleotides read TGTGCCAGCAGCCCTTCCACAGGGACCTACGAGCAGTACTTC. Residues: CASSPSTGTYEQYF.

This clonotype showed up many times. The V call is TRBV7-6, the J call TRBJ2-3; D ambiguous. The V end was cut by 10 bases, the J end by 2 bases, with 4 bases between. The CDR3 is 10 residues long. In germline, CDR1 is SGHVS, CDR2 FNYEAQ. The CDR3 DNA follows: TGTGCCACCCTCACAGATACGCAGTATTTT. Its translation is CATLTDTQYF.

This clonotype was seen a handful of times. The chain uses TRBV18 and TRBJ2-5; D gene ambiguous. The V gene lost 0 bases and the J gene lost 4 bases, with 9 bases spanning the gap. CDR1 and CDR2 from the germline V gene are KGHSH and LQKENI. There are 14 residues in the CDR3. CDR3 sequence: CASSPPGSRETQYF. The CDR3 DNA reads TGTGCCAGCTCACCACCGGGCAGTCGAGAGACCCAGTACTTC.

The sample holds a few counts of this clonotype. The V call is TRBV30, the J call TRBJ2-5, with TRBD2 matching 8 bases. The germline gives CDR1 GTSNPN, CDR2 SVGIG (reference sequence). V lost 7 bases, J lost 1 base, and 5 bases stayed unmatched. CDR3 length: 13 amino acids. The CDR3 sequence: CASYSGGQETQYF. CDR3 nucleotides: TGTGCCTCCTACAGCGGGGGCCAAGAGACCCAGTACTTC. The full variable domain, in which reference TRBV30 and TRBJ2-5 provide the parts outside the CDR3, is SQTIHQWPATLVQPVGSPLSLECTVEGTSNPNLYWYRQAAGRGLQLLFYSVGIGQISSEVPQNLSASRPQDRQFILSSKKLLLSDSGFYLCASYSGGQETQYFGPGTRLLVL.

This clonotype was recorded many times. The V gene is TRBV11-2, the J gene TRBJ2-7, with 9 bases aligning to TRBD2. The germline gives CDR1 SGHAT, CDR2 FQNNGV. The CDR3 is made up of 15 amino acids. The J segment lost 3 bases and the V segment lost 0 bases, leaving 3 bases of the junction unmatched. CDR3 sequence: CASSLDGTSNYEQYF. CDR3 DNA sequence: TGTGCCAGCAGCTTAGATGGGACTAGCAACTACGAGCAGTACTTC.

This clonotype was seen ten or more times. The rearrangement joins TRBV20-1 to TRBJ2-7; D tentatively fits TRBD1 or TRBD2 (5 bases each). Between the trimmed V and J ends, which lost 7 bases and 7 bases, there was a span of 11 bases. The germline gives CDR1 DFQATT, CDR2 SNEGSKA (reference sequence). The CDR3 totals 10 residues. The CDR3 coding sequence is TGCAGTGTAGGGGACGAGGAGCAGTACTTC. It is translated as CSVGDEEQYF.

This clonotype was seen a single time. A much bigger clone sits one base away, suggesting this may be a read error. The chain couples TRBV5-6 to TRBJ2-5; 8 nucleotides agree with TRBD2. Germline lookup yields CDR1 SGHDT and CDR2 YYEEEE. V was pared by 0 bases and J by 4 bases, with 5 bases of the junction left unmatched. The CDR3 has 15 residues. CDR3 sequence: CASSLVAGTRETQYF. In DNA, the CDR3 is TGTGCCAGCAGCTTGGTAGCGGGGACCCGAGAGACCCAGTACTTC.

In this sample, this clonotype turned up many times. V and J are TRBV18 and TRBJ1-6; 9 bases match TRBD1. This CDR3 comprises 14 residues. The V gene's germline CDR1 is KGHSH and CDR2 LQKENI. V dropped 6 bases and J dropped 6; count of bases not matched to a gene: 3. This chain's CDR3 is CASSPDRGNSPLHF. CDR3 nucleotides: TGTGCCAGCTCTCCGGACAGGGGTAATTCACCCCTCCACTTT.

This clonotype has a count of ten or more. The chain uses TRBV6-5 and TRBJ2-7, with TRBD1 matching 9 bases. V was pared by 3 bases and J by 4 bases, with 1 base of the junction left unmatched. This CDR3 spans 13 amino acids. The germline CDR1 and CDR2 sequences are MNHEY and SVGAGI. CDR3 nucleotides: TGTGCCAGCAGTTATGGGACAGGGTACGAGCAGTACTTC. Protein product: CASSYGTGYEQYF.

The chain uses TRBV7-3 and TRBJ1-1, with 9 nucleotides matching TRBD1. The CDR3 contains 18 residues. The trim removed 5 bases at V and 0 bases at J, leaving 13 bases unmatched. The germline gives CDR1 SGHTA, CDR2 FQGTGA. Here the CDR3 reads CASSPMAVGQGLNTEAFF. DNA for the CDR3: TGTGCCAGCAGCCCTATGGCCGTGGGACAGGGATTGAACACTGAAGCTTTCTTT.

This clonotype was observed many times. Mismatch with germline at one junction end may stem from a read error. The chain carries TRBV20-1 and TRBJ1-6; 7 positions match TRBD1. CDR1 DFQATT and CDR2 SNEGSKA come from the germline V gene (reference sequence). The CDR3 has 17 amino acids. The CDR3 coding sequence is TGCTGTGCTAGAGCCATACAGGGGCTAGGCCGAAATTCACCCCTCCACTTT. Its translation: CCARAIQGLGRNSPLHF.

This clonotype was observed many times. The CDR3 spells CASSLQPGTGNTEAFF. CDR3 nucleotide sequence: TGTGCCAGCAGTTTACAACCAGGGACAGGGAACACTGAAGCTTTCTTT. J is TRBJ1-1 and V is TRBV27; 8 bases agree with TRBD1. Germline V gene data show CDR1 as MNHEY and CDR2 as SMNVEV (reference sequence). The V gene end was trimmed by 2 bases and the J gene end by 1 base; junction bases not matched to a gene: 6. The length of the CDR3 is 16 residues.

In its sample, this clonotype was seen many times. The V gene is TRBV7-9, the J gene TRBJ2-5, with D maybe TRBD1 (6 bases). The ends were cut back, 5 bases at V and 3 bases at J, with 13 bases in the middle. Germline V CDR1 and CDR2: SEHNR, FQNEAQ (reference sequence). The CDR3 totals 14 residues. The DNA of the CDR3 is TGTGCCAGCAGCCCGGACAGATCGAAAGAGACCCAGTACTTC. This gives the protein CASSPDRSKETQYF.

This clonotype was observed at least ten times. The J gene is TRBJ2-1, the V gene TRBV5-6; no clear D. This CDR3 has 15 residues. Germline V gene sequence: CDR1 SGHDT, CDR2 YYEEEE. Trimming took 3 bases from V and 6 from J, leaving 16 bases between them. CDR3 region: CASSYTPRQSNEQFF. CDR3 nucleotides: TGTGCCAGCAGCTACACCCCTAGACAAAGCAATGAGCAGTTCTTC.

In its sample, this clonotype was seen many times. The junction shows a germline mismatch at one end, possibly a read error. This sequence joins TRBV20-1 and TRBJ2-7, with D tentatively TRBD2 (6 bases). The V gene's germline CDR1 is DFQATT and CDR2 SNEGSKA (reference sequence). The CDR3 runs to 14 residues. The CDR3 nucleotides read TGCAGTGCCAGAGGACTAACGAGCTCCTACGAGCAGTACTTC. Its protein product is CSARGLTSSYEQYF.

This clonotype showed up just a few times. The CDR3 sequence is CASSRGRITPNTGELFF. The CDR3 DNA reads TGCGCCAGCAGTCGAGGCAGGATAACTCCGAACACCGGGGAGCTGTTTTTT. The genes are TRBV23-1 and TRBJ2-2; D unresolved. TRBV23-1 is an ORF; its function is uncertain. The CDR3 sequence is 17 residues long. Trimming took off 4 bases at V and 0 bases at J, with 15 bases between the two ends.

This clonotype was found many times. The chain is built from TRBV12-3 or TRBV12-4 and TRBJ1-6, with 12 positions matching TRBD1. With V trimmed by 7 bases and J by 9 bases, 7 bases remained unmatched. The CDR3 totals 15 residues. The CDR3 here is CASKLLGQGASPLHF. DNA for the CDR3: TGTGCCAGCAAGCTCCTGGGACAGGGGGCTTCACCCCTCCACTTT.

This chain connects TRBV6-4 to TRBJ1-2; TRBD1 might be the D (5 bases). This CDR3 has 13 residues. CDR1 MRHNA and CDR2 SNTAGT come from the germline V gene. The germline V and J ends were trimmed by 5 bases and 5 bases, with 12 bases remaining between them. The CDR3 coding sequence is TGTGCCAGCAGTCCCGGGACGCAGTATGGCTACACCTTC. This translates into CASSPGTQYGYTF.

This clonotype has at least ten counts. This chain connects TRBV29-1 to TRBJ2-5, with D uncertain. The CDR3 extends over 10 amino acids. Germline assignment: CDR1 SQVTM and CDR2 ANQGSEA. V lost 4 bases to trimming and J lost 4 bases, with 4 bases between them. CDR3 region: CSVGSETQYF. CDR3 DNA sequence: TGCAGCGTTGGGTCAGAGACCCAGTACTTC.

The chain combines TRBV11-2 with TRBJ2-1, with 10 bases that match TRBD2. Trimming cost V 4 bases and J 9 bases; bases outside gene matches: 9. CDR1 and CDR2 from the germline V gene are SGHAT and FQNNGV. This CDR3 region has 15 residues. The CDR3 region is CASSSGTSALGEQFF. The CDR3 DNA reads as TGTGCCAGCAGCTCCGGGACTAGCGCCCTGGGTGAGCAGTTCTTC.

This clonotype was observed at least ten times. V gene TRBV5-5 combines with J gene TRBJ2-3; D not resolved. CDR3 length equals 16 residues. CDR1 and CDR2 from the germline V gene are SGHKS and YYEKEE (reference sequence). The germline V and J ends were trimmed by 5 bases and 0 bases, with 16 bases remaining between them. CDR3 sequence: CASSLPRTGSTDTQYF. The DNA of the CDR3 is TGTGCCAGCAGTTTGCCCCGGACCGGGAGCACAGATACGCAGTATTTT.

Ten or more counts support this clonotype. V usage is TRBV7-9 and J usage is TRBJ2-4; 8 nucleotides align to TRBD1. Looked up from germline, CDR1 is SEHNR and CDR2 is FQNEAQ (reference sequence). There are 16 residues in the CDR3. V shed 1 base, J shed 1 base, and the junction held 3 bases outside the gene matches. The CDR3 reads CASSLDTGGAKNIQYF. CDR3 DNA sequence: TGTGCCAGCAGCTTAGATACAGGGGGTGCCAAAAACATTCAGTACTTC.